These T cell receptor beta chains were read from a single sample in a study of radiation and T cells in renal cell carcinoma. Method: immunoSEQ multiplex PCR; TCRdb's copy keeps in-frame clones and lacks some. The table lists about 150,000 clones, around 90% of them singletons, with approximately 13% in the top ten. This specimen consisted of blood, obtained from a patient whose treatment included radiotherapy and nephrectomy. These receptors were taken from a woman between 45 and 60 years old with renal cell carcinoma. CDR3s leave out the opening cysteine and the closing phenylalanine or tryptophan. Each record gives: V gene, D gene, CDR3 protein. D genes are given only for firm matches.

TRBV4-1	TRBD1	ASSQGRQGPKNTEAF
TRBV2	-	ASSEDSYNEQF
TRBV7-3	TRBD2	ASSRTSGSSTDTQY
TRBV5-1	TRBD2	ASAGLAGRTYVQY
TRBV5-4	TRBD1	ASSPGTGTNQPQH
TRBV7-9	-	ASSLDEGSSGNIQY
TRBV29-1	-	SVTGADAYGYT
TRBV7-3	-	ASSLMRGANNEQF
TRBV6-5	-	ASTSGRAPLREQY
TRBV18	-	ASSPLPSNTEAF
TRBV6-1	-	ASSESWGSKTQY
TRBV5-1	-	ASSQDGQEGYT
TRBV9	TRBD2	ASSVPSGAYNEQF
TRBV19	-	ASRSAANSPLH
TRBV19	TRBD1	ATRAGGDQPQH
TRBV5-1	-	ASSLETGLFDGGYT
TRBV7-8	-	ASSLVTSSYNEQF
TRBV5-1	TRBD1	ASSLMGQDPSGYT
TRBV2	-	ASCYSVLSGNTIY
TRBV29-1	TRBD1	SVVTFGQGAPGANVLT
TRBV6-1	-	ASSELMASAYGYT
TRBV4-3	-	ASSQDLITGGQPQH
TRBV7-9	-	ASSIRENTEAF
TRBV6-5	-	ASSYGSPYGYT
TRBV7-7	-	ASSLGSSRRETQY
TRBV25-1	TRBD1	ASSDSGGGQPQH
TRBV19	TRBD2	ASSIERAGGLGEQF
TRBV7-5	-	ARSATGKRGEKLF
TRBV28	-	ASSFFRGRLNEQY
TRBV13	-	ASSLTGNQPQH
TRBV18	-	ASSSEMDQPQH
TRBV10-3	-	AISGTRNYGYT
TRBV19	-	ASLDGQPGYTEAF
TRBV2	-	ASSARPRSSYNSPLH
TRBV5-6	-	ASSLDVGGGYT
TRBV11-2	-	ASSTQGPRLFHEQY
TRBV6-5	-	ASSYSNSYGYT
TRBV19	TRBD2	ASSQTSGGGTDTQY
TRBV18	-	ASSAGLYTEAF
TRBV7-9	-	ASSLVGEGYGYT
TRBV30	-	AWSTGTTYNEQF
TRBV7-2	-	ASAGGGAGETQY
TRBV7-3	TRBD1	ASSPGQGVTGELF
TRBV7-2	TRBD2	ASSVRYSGGAYEQY
TRBV28	-	ASSLNPQMGYEQY
TRBV9	-	ASSVHYVTTEAF
TRBV9	TRBD1	ASSVSQQGPHQETQY
TRBV9	-	ASSPPYTVNTEAF
TRBV2	-	ASSELRVETQY
TRBV29-1	TRBD1	SVEDPGKTGGYQPQH
TRBV6-6	TRBD2	ASSYGLAGGPRQY
TRBV28	-	ASSQIRNTEAF